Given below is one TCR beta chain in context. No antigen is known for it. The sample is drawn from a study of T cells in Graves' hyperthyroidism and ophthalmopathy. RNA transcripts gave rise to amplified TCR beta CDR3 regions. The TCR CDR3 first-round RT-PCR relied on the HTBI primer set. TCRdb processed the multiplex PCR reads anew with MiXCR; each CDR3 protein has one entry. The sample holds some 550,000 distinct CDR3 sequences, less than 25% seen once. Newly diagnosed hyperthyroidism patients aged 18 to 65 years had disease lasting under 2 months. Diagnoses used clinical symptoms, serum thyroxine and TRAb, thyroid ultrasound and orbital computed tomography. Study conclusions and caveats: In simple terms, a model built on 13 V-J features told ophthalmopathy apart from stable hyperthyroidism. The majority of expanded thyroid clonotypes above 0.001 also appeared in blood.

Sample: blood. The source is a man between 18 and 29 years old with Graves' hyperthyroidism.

CDR3 in DNA: TGTGCCACCAGCAGAGCTGGGACAGGGCTCTCTGGGGCCAACGTCCTGACTTTC. Its protein product is CATSRAGTGLSGANVLTF. The rearrangement uses TRBV15 and TRBJ2-6, with 9 bases that match TRBD1. CDR3 size: 18 residues. Germline CDR1 is LNHNV and CDR2 is YYDKDF (reference sequence). V shed 1 base and J 0 bases; nucleotides not matched to a gene: 4.